This T cell receptor beta chain was obtained from a study of OX40 agonist ivuxolimab in advanced cancers. Study summary: Each patient was given ivuxolimab into a vein every 2 weeks, at 0.01 to 10 mg/kg. General study findings and limits: On average, CD8+ T cells had more expanded clones than CD4+.

CDR1 and CDR2 from the germline V gene are SGHRS and YFSETQ. Trimming removed 2 bases from V and 0 bases from J, with 7 bases in between. This CDR3 region has 14 residues. Assay used: immunoSEQ multiplex PCR; TCRdb lists only in-frame clones, some missing. This sample carries tens of thousands of clones, 65% to 90% of them seen once, and the ten largest clones take 1.5% to 2%. Details on this clone: Its target is unknown.

The source material was CD4+ or CD8+ T cells sorted from blood, sampled in a trial of the OX40 agonist ivuxolimab. This TCR was recovered from an adult with an advanced solid tumor such as melanoma, head and neck, liver or kidney cancer. The rearrangement uses TRBV5-1 and TRBJ2-3; the D gene is possibly TRBD2 (5 bases). The CDR3 spells CASSFGGSTDTQYF. The CDR3 bases are TGCGCCAGCAGCTTCGGCGGGAGCACAGATACGCAGTATTTT.